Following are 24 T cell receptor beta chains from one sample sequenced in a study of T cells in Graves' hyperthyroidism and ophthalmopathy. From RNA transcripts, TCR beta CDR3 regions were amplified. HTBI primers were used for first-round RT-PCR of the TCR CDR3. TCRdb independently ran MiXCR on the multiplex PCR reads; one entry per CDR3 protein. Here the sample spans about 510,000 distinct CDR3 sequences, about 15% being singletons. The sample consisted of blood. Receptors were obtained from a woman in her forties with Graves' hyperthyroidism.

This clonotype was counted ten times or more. CDR3 nucleotide sequence: TGTGCCAGCAGTGAATCAATTCAGAATGGCTACACCTTC. This translates into CASSESIQNGYTF. V is TRBV6-1 and J is TRBJ1-2; no clear D. Germline CDR1 reads MNHNS; CDR2 reads SASEGT. Trimming shortened V by 2 bases and J by 6 bases, and 10 bases separated the two germline ends. The CDR3 spans 13 residues.

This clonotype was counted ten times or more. CDR3 DNA: TGCAGTGCTAGGCGGGACAGGGATAATTCACCCCTCCACTTT. Residues: CSARRDRDNSPLHF. The chain recombines TRBV20-1 with TRBJ1-6; 9 bases are shared with TRBD1. Trimming cost V 3 bases and J 5 bases; bases outside gene matches: 2. Germline-derived CDR1 and CDR2 are DFQATT and SNEGSKA (reference sequence). This CDR3 spans 14 amino acids.

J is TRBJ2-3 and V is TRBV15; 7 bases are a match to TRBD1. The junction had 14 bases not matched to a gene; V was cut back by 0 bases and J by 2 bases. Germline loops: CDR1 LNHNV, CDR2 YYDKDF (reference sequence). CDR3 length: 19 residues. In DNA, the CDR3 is TGTGCCACCAGCAGAGATTTGACAGGGCTATCGACCTCCACAGATACGCAGTATTTT. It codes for CATSRDLTGLSTSTDTQYF. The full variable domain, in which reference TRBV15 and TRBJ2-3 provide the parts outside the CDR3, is DAMVIQNPRYQVTQFGKPVTLSCSQTLNHNVMYWYQQKSSQAPKLLFHYYDKDFNNEADTPDNFQSRRPNTSFCFLDIRSPGLGDTAMYLCATSRDLTGLSTSTDTQYFGPGTRLTVL.

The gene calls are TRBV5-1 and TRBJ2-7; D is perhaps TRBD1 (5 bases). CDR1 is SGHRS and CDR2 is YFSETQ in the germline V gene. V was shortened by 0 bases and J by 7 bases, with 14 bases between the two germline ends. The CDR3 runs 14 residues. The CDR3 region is CASSLGDSLGEQYF. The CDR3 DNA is TGCGCCAGCAGCTTGGGCGACAGCTTAGGGGAGCAGTACTTC. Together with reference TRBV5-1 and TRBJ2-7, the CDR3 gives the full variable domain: KAGVTQTPRYLIKTRGQQVTLSCSPISGHRSVSWYQQTPGQGLQFLFEYFSETQRNKGNFPGRFSGRQFSNSRSEMNVSTLELGDSALYLCASSLGDSLGEQYFGPGTRLTVT.

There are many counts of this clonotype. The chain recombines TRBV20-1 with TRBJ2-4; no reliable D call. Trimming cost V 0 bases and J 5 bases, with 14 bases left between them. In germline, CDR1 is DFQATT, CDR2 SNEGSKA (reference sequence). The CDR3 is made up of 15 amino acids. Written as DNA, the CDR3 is TGCAGTGCTAGAGATCCTCGTGGGGTAGAAAACATTCAGTACTTC. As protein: CSARDPRGVENIQYF.

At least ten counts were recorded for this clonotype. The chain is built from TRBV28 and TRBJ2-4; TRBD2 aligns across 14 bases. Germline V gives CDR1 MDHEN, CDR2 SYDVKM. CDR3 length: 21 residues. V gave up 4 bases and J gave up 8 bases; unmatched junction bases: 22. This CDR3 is CASSSQLTDRGGTSGRDIQYF. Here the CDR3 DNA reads TGTGCCAGCAGTTCTCAACTAACAGACCGTGGAGGGACTAGCGGGAGAGACATTCAGTACTTC.

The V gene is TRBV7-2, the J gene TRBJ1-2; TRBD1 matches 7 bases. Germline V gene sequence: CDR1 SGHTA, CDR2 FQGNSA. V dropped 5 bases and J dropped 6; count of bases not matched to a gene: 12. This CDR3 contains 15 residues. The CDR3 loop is CASSPRYDRDNGYTF. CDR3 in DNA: TGTGCCAGCAGCCCCCGCTACGACAGGGATAATGGCTACACCTTC. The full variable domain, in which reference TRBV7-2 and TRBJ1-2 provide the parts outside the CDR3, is GAGVSQSPSNKVTEKGKDVELRCDPISGHTALYWYRQSLGQGLEFLIYFQGNSAPDKSGLPSDRFSAERTGGSVSTLTIQRTQQEDSAVYLCASSPRYDRDNGYTFGSGTRLTVV.

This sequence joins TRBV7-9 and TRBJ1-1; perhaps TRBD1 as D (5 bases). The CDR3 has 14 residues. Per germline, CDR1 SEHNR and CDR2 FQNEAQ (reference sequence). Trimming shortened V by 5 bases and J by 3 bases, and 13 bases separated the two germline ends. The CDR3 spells CASSKVGGDTEAFF. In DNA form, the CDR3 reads TGTGCCAGCAGCAAAGTGGGGGGGGACACTGAAGCTTTCTTT.

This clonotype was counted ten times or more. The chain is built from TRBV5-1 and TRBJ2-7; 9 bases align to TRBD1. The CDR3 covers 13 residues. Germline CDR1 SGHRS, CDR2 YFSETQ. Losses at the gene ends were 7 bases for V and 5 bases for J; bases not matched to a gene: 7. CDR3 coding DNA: TGCGCCAGCCGAGGGACAGGGTCAAACGAGCAGTACTTC. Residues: CASRGTGSNEQYF.

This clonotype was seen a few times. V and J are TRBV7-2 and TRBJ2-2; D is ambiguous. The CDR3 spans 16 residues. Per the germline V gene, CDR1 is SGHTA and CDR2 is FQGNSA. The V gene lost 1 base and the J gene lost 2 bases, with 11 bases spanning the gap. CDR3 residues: CASSLGPPVNTGELFF. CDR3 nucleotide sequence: TGTGCCAGCAGCTTAGGTCCGCCTGTTAACACCGGGGAGCTGTTTTTT.

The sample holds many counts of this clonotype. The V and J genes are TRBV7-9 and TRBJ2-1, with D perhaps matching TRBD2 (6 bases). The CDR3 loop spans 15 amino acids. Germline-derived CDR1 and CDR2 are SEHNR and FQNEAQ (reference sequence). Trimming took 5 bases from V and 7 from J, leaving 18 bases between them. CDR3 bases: TGTGCCAGCAGCGATACCAGCGGAGGGGTAAATGAGCAGTTCTTC. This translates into CASSDTSGGVNEQFF.

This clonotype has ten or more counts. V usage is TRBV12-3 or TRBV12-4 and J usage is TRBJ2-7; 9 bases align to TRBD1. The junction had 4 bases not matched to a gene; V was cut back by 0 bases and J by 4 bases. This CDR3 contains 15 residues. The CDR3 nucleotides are TGTGCCAGCAGTTTAGCGGGGACAGGGTTTTACGAGCAGTACTTC. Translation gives CASSLAGTGFYEQYF.

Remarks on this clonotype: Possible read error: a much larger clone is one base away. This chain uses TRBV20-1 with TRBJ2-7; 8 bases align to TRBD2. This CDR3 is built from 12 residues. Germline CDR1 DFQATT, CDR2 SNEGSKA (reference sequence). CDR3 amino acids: CSAPTSVYEQHF. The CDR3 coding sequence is TGCAGTGCCCCGACTAGCGTCTACGAGCAGCACTTC.

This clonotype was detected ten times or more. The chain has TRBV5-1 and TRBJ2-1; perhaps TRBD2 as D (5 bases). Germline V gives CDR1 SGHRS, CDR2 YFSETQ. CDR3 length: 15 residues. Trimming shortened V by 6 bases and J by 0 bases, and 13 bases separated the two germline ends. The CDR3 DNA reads TGCGCCAGCAATGAGGGAGAGAGCTCCTACAATGAGCAGTTCTTC. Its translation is CASNEGESSYNEQFF.

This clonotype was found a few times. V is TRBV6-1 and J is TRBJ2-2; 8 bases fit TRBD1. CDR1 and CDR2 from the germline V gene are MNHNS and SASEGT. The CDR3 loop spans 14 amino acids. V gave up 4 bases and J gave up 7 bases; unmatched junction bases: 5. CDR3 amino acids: CASSVQGASGELFF. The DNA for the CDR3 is TGTGCCAGCAGTGTTCAGGGGGCGAGCGGGGAGCTGTTTTTT.

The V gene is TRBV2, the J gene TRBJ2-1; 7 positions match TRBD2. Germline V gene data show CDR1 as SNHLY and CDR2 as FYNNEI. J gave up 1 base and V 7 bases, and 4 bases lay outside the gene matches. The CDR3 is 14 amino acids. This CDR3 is CASNAGESYNEQFF. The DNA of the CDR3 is TGTGCCAGCAACGCGGGAGAATCCTACAATGAGCAGTTCTTC.

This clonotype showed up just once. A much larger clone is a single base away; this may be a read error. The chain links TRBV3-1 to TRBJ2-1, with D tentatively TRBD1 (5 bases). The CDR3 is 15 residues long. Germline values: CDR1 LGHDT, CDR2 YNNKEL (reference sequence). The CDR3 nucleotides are TGTGCCAGCAGCCAGGACCCCAGGGATTACAATGGGCAGTTCTTC. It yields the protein CASSQDPRDYNGQFF.

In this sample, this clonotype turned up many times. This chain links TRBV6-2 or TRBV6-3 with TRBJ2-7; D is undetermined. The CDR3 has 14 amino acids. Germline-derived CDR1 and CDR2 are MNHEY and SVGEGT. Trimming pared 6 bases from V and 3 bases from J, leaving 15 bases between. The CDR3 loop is CASSPDVTLYEQYF. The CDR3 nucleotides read TGTGCCAGCAGCCCCGACGTGACACTCTACGAGCAGTACTTC.

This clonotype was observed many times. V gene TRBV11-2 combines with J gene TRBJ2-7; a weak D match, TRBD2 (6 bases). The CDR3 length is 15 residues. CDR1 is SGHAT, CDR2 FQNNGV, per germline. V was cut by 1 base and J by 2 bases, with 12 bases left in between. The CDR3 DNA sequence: TGTGCCAGCAGCTTAGTAGCGGACCCCACCTACGAGCAGTACTTC. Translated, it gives CASSLVADPTYEQYF.

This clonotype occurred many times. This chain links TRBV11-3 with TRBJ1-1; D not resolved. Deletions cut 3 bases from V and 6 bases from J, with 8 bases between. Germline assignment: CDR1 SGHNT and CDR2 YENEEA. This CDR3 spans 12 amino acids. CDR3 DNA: TGTGCCAGCAGCTTCGGGGTCGCTGAAGCTTTCTTT. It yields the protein CASSFGVAEAFF.

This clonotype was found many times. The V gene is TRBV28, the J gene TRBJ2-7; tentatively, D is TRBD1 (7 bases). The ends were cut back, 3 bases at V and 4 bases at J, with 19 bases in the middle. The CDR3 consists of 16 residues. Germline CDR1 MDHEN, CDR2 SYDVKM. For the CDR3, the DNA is TGTGCCAGCAGTTTCCCTGTTATGGAGGGGGCGTACGAGCAGTACTTC. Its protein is CASSFPVMEGAYEQYF.

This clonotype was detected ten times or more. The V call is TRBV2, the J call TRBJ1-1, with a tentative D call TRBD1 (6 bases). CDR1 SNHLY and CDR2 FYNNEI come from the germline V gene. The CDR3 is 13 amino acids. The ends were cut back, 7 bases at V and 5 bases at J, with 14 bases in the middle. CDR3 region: CASIPGAGTEAFF. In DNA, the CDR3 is TGTGCCAGCATTCCAGGGGCAGGGACTGAAGCTTTCTTT.

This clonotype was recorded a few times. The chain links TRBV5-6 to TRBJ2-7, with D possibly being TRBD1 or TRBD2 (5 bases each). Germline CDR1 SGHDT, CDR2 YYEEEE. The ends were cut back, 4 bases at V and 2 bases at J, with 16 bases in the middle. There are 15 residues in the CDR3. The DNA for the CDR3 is TGTGCCAGCAGCACACCCCGGGACGGGGCCTACGAGCAGTACTTC. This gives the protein CASSTPRDGAYEQYF.

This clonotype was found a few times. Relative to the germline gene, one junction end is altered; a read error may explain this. The CDR3 sequence: CASSLGPGGLAGINSTDTRYF. The CDR3 nucleotides are TGTGCCAGCAGCTTAGGACCCGGAGGGCTAGCGGGAATCAATAGCACAGATACGCGGTATTTT. The chain joins TRBV7-2 to TRBJ2-3; 9 bases agree with TRBD2. Looked up from germline, CDR1 is SGHTA and CDR2 is FQGNSA. The CDR3 has 21 amino acids.